The 6 T cell receptor beta chains below all came from one sample that was sequenced in a study of T-cell memory formation after mild COVID-19. TCRdb called the 5' RACE reads again in MiXCR, with one record for every CDR3 protein. The sample includes 300,000 to 350,000 distinct CDR3 sequences, roughly an eighth of them seen just once. The specimen sequenced was PBMCs or a T cell subset sorted from them (not recorded which). These receptors were collected from a man between 18 and 29 years old who had mild COVID-19 (a few samples of this study predate the infection). Cell type and time point are not known.

Only a few counts were recorded for this clonotype. This chain joins TRBV3-1 and TRBJ1-4, with a tentative D call TRBD1 (6 bases). This CDR3 is 14 amino acids long. Germline V gene sequence: CDR1 LGHDT, CDR2 YNNKEL (reference sequence). Trimming removed 6 bases from V and 6 bases from J, with 14 bases in between. This chain's CDR3 is CASRKGEVDEKLFF. The CDR3 coding sequence is TGTGCCAGCAGGAAGGGGGAGGTTGATGAAAAACTGTTTTTT.

This clonotype has more than one count but fewer than ten. The J gene is TRBJ1-1, the V gene TRBV12-3 or TRBV12-4; TRBD1 matches 7 bases. The CDR3 extends over 15 amino acids. V lost 6 bases to trimming and J lost 1 base; unmatched junction nucleotides: 8. CDR3 in DNA: TGTGCCAGCAGCTCAATTCGGACAGGGAACACTGAAGCTTTCTTT. Translation: CASSSIRTGNTEAFF.

This CDR3 reads CASSFRLAAQQETQYF. DNA for the CDR3: TGTGCCAGCAGTTTCCGACTAGCGGCTCAACAAGAGACCCAGTACTTC. The J gene is TRBJ2-5, the V gene TRBV12-3 or TRBV12-4, with 9 nucleotides matching TRBD2. CDR3 length: 16 residues. J gave up 2 bases and V 3 bases, and 7 bases lay outside the gene matches.

This clonotype has a handful of counts. V and J are TRBV20-1 and TRBJ2-5; a possible D gene is TRBD2 (5 bases). This CDR3 has 17 amino acids. V was clipped by 3 bases and J by 3 bases, with 23 bases between them. CDR1 and CDR2 (germline): DFQATT, SNEGSKA (reference sequence). CDR3 sequence reads: CSARESWGDAKEETQYF. The CDR3 DNA follows: TGCAGTGCTAGGGAAAGTTGGGGAGACGCTAAGGAAGAGACCCAGTACTTC.

This clonotype appeared many times. This rearrangement joins TRBV7-6 to TRBJ2-7, with D tentatively TRBD2 (5 bases). The CDR3 contains 11 residues. Germline CDR1 is SGHVS and CDR2 is FNYEAQ. The germline V and J ends were trimmed by 1 base and 9 bases, with 7 bases remaining between them. CDR3 amino acids: CASSLGERQYF. CDR3 bases: TGTGCCAGCAGCTTAGGGGAGCGGCAGTACTTC.

This clonotype has a handful of counts. The chain links TRBV3-2 to TRBJ2-1; TRBD1 is the table's D call, not checked against the DNA. TRBV3-2 is an annotated pseudogene. CDR3 length: 16 residues. The CDR3 nucleotides read TGTGCCAGCAGCCACCCCAACGGGACAGTTTACAATGAGCAGTTCTTC. Translated, it gives CASSHPNGTVYNEQFF.